This entry features one TCR beta chain sequence. Its specificity is not known. The data derive from a study of T cells in Graves' hyperthyroidism and ophthalmopathy. Study-wide background: Blood was drawn when the patient was first diagnosed and still untreated. Study-wide findings and caveats: Most clonotypes that expanded in the thyroid above 0.001 also showed up in blood.

It was RNA transcripts that yielded the amplified TCR beta CDR3 regions. The TCR CDR3 first-round RT-PCR relied on the HTBI primer set. TCRdb analysed the multiplex PCR reads with MiXCR anew, one entry per CDR3 protein. This sample carries 600,000 to 700,000 distinct CDR3 sequences, around 15% of them seen once, and the ten largest clones take around 4.1%. With duration under 3 months, ophthalmopathy was active: Clinical Activity Score at least 3, NOSPECS at least 4. Fresh peripheral blood, 10 ml, yielded the PBMCs. The CDR3 runs 12 residues. Germline V gives CDR1 LNHNV, CDR2 YYDKDF (reference sequence). Trimming left V 4 bases short and J 9 bases short, with 7 bases between.

Sequencing was performed on blood. This sequence joins TRBV15 and TRBJ2-6; D unclear. This sequence originates from a middle-aged woman with Graves' ophthalmopathy. Here the CDR3 DNA reads TGTGCCACCAGCACTGGAAACAACGTCCTGACTTTC. Amino acids: CATSTGNNVLTF.